This T cell receptor beta chain was identified in a study of blood T cell repertoires in COVID-19. On the study more broadly: Italy, Spain and the United States were the sources of the convalescent and acute COVID-19 samples. T cells, B-cell-depleted T cells, or PBMCs provided the cDNA or gDNA that served as material.

V gave up 0 bases and J gave up 5 bases, with 14 bases separating them. CDR3 size: 16 residues. Germline CDR1 and CDR2: SGHNT and YYREEE (reference sequence). Per the original data handling: Amplification with reference gene primers provided the estimates of nucleated cell counts. Libraries were prepared by immunoSEQ multiplex PCR; TCRdb keeps only in-frame clonotypes and omits some of them. V, J and clone size reflect that table, while D and trimming were determined from the DNA. The sample comprises a few hundred thousand clones, roughly 80% of which are singletons, and 4.6% rests with the top ten.

This chain uses TRBV5-4 with TRBJ2-2; the D gene is possibly TRBD1 (6 bases). The receptor was derived from a man in his 60s who had recovered from COVID-19. The sequencing input was peripheral blood. CDR3 amino acids: CASSLGKGVGTGELFF. The CDR3 DNA is TGTGCCAGCAGCTTGGGAAAGGGGGTTGGAACCGGGGAGCTGTTTTTT.